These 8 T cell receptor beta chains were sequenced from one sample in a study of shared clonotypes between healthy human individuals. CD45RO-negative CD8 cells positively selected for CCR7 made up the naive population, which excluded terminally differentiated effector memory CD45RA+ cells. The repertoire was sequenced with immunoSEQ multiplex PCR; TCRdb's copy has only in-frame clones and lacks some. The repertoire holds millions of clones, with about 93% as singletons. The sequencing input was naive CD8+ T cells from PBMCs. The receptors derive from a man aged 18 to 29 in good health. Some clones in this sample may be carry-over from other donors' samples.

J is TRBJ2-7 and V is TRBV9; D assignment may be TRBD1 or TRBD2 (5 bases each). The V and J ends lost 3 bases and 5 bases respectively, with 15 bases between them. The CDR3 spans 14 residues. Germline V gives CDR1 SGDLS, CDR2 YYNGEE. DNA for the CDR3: TGTGCCAGCAGCGGGGAACGGGGCCCCAACGAGCAGTACTTC. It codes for CASSGERGPNEQYF. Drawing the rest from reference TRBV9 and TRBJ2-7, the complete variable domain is DSGVTQTPKHLITATGQRVTLRCSPRSGDLSVYWYQQSLDQGLQFLIQYYNGEERAKGNILERFSAQQFPDLHSELNLSSLELGDSALYFCASSGERGPNEQYFGPGTRLTVT.

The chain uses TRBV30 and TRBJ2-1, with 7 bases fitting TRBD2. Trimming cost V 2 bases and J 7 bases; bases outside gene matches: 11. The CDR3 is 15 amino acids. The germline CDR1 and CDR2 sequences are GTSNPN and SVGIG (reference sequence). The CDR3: CAWSFRGRASNEQFF. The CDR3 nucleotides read TGTGCCTGGAGTTTTCGCGGGAGAGCTAGTAATGAGCAGTTCTTC.

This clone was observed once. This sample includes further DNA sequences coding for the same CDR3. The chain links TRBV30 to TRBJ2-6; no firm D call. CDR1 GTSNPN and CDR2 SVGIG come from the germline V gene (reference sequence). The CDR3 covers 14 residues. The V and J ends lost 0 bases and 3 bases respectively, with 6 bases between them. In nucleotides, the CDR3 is TGTGCCTGGAGTGTTGGTAGTGGGGCCAACGTCCTGACTTTC. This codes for CAWSVGSGANVLTF. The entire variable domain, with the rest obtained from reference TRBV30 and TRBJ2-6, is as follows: SQTIHQWPATLVQPVGSPLSLECTVEGTSNPNLYWYRQAAGRGLQLLFYSVGIGQISSEVPQNLSASRPQDRQFILSSKKLLLSDSGFYLCAWSVGSGANVLTFGAGSRLTVL.

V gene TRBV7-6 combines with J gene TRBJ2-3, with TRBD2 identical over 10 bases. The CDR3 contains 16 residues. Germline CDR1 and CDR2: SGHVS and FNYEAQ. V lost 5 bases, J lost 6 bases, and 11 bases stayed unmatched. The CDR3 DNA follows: TGTGCCAGCAGCCCGATATTGCTAGCGGGAGCCGATACGCAGTATTTT. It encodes CASSPILLAGADTQYF.

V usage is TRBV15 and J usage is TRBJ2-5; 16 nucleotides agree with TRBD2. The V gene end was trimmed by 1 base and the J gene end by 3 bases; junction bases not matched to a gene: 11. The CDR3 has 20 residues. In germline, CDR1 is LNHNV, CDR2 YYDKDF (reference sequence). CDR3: CATSRGPGLAGGPWEETQYF. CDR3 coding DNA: TGTGCCACCAGCAGAGGCCCGGGACTAGCGGGAGGGCCATGGGAAGAGACCCAGTACTTC.

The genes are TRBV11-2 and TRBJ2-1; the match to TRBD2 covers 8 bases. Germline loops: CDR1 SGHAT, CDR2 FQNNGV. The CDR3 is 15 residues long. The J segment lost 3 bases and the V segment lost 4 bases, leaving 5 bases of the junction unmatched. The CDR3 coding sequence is TGTGCCAGCAGCTCACTCAGCGGGAGCTACAATGAGCAGTTCTTC. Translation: CASSSLSGSYNEQFF. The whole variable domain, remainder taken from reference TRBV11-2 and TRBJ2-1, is EAGVAQSPRYKIIEKRQSVAFWCNPISGHATLYWYQQILGQGPKLLIQFQNNGVVDDSQLPKDRFSAERLKGVDSTLKIQPAKLEDSAVYLCASSSLSGSYNEQFFGPGTRLTVL.

CDR3 loop: CASSLGGLAGAPDEQYF. Here the CDR3 DNA reads TGTGCCAGCAGCTTAGGGGGACTAGCGGGAGCCCCGGACGAGCAGTACTTC. The chain uses TRBV11-3 and TRBJ2-7; TRBD2 agrees at 14 bases. Unmatched junction bases numbered 7, after V lost 1 base and J lost 5 bases. In germline, CDR1 is SGHNT, CDR2 YENEEA. CDR3 length: 17 amino acids.

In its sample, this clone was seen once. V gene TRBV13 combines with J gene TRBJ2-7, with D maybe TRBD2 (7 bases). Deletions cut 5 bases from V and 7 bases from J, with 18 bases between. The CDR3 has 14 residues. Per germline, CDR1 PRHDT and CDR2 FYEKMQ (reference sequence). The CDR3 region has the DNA TGTGCCAGCAGCAGGGGGGGGCAGGCCGAGGAGCAGTACTTC. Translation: CASSRGGQAEEQYF.